The 31 T cell receptor beta chains presented below share a single source sample, sequenced in a study of OX40 agonist ivuxolimab in advanced cancers. Profiling relied on immunoSEQ multiplex PCR, and the TCRdb table lists in-frame clones only, not all of them. The sample contains some 70,000 clones, about 80% of which appear only once. The source was CD4+ or CD8+ T cells sorted from blood, collected in a trial of the OX40 agonist ivuxolimab. The receptor set was obtained from an adult with an advanced solid tumor such as melanoma, head and neck, liver or kidney cancer.

The chain carries TRBV27 and TRBJ2-2; D gene ambiguous. The germline gives CDR1 MNHEY, CDR2 SMNVEV (reference sequence). The CDR3 contains 14 residues. Trimming left V 4 bases short and J 4 bases short, with 10 bases between. CDR3 sequence reads: CASSSTKGTGELFF. CDR3 coding DNA: TGTGCCAGCAGTTCAACTAAAGGCACCGGGGAGCTGTTTTTT.

V is TRBV19 and J is TRBJ1-1, with TRBD1 as a possible D gene (6 bases). The CDR3 runs to 12 residues. The V and J ends lost 5 bases and 5 bases respectively, with 9 bases between them. Germline V CDR1 and CDR2: LNHDA, SQIVND (reference sequence). This CDR3 is CASSQGGTEAFF. In DNA form, the CDR3 reads TGTGCCAGTAGTCAAGGGGGTACTGAAGCTTTCTTT.

Regarding this clone: It is likely a read error, because the conserved phenylalanine at the end of the CDR3 is missing. Because the CDR3's place on the DNA is in doubt, the DNA is left out and the CDR3 is given as listed by TCRdb. V usage is TRBV2 and J usage is TRBJ2-7. Germline assignment: CDR1 SNHLY and CDR2 FYNNEI. The CDR3 comprises 13 residues, both ends counted. The CDR3 here is CASSEAAFGTISL.

This clone has only one observation. The chain has TRBV5-1 and TRBJ1-6, with D uncertain. There are 12 residues in the CDR3. The germline V gene encodes CDR1 SGHRS and CDR2 YFSETQ. Trimming pared 1 base from V and 5 bases from J, leaving 1 base between. CDR3 residues: CASSLNNSPLHF. Here the CDR3 DNA reads TGCGCCAGCAGCTTGAATAATTCACCCCTCCACTTT.

This chain joins TRBV7-9 and TRBJ1-2; D is ambiguous. The CDR3 is 15 amino acids. V lost 5 bases and J lost 4, with 17 bases in between. Germline-derived CDR1 and CDR2 are SEHNR and FQNEAQ (reference sequence). The CDR3 bases are TGTGCCAGCAGCCTACCAGCGGCTACCCTCTATGGCTACACCTTC. It codes for CASSLPAATLYGYTF.

This clone was seen only once. This chain links TRBV18 with TRBJ2-2; TRBD1 aligns across 8 bases. Germline CDR1 KGHSH, CDR2 LQKENI. The V gene end was trimmed by 6 bases and the J gene end by 4 bases; junction bases not matched to a gene: 10. The CDR3 is made up of 16 amino acids. CDR3 residues: CASSQGQGRGTGELFF. CDR3 in DNA: TGTGCCAGCTCCCAAGGACAGGGCCGTGGCACCGGGGAGCTGTTTTTT.

This rearrangement joins TRBV5-1 to TRBJ2-5, with TRBD2 matching over 7 bases. V lost 0 bases, J lost 2 bases, and 4 bases stayed unmatched. CDR3 size: 15 residues. CDR1 and CDR2 from the germline V gene are SGHRS and YFSETQ. In nucleotides, the CDR3 is TGCGCCAGCAGCTTGGTGGGGGGGATTCAAGAGACCCAGTACTTC. Protein sequence: CASSLVGGIQETQYF.

CDR3: CASSRQETYNEQFF. CDR3 bases: TGCGCCAGCAGTCGACAGGAGACCTACAATGAGCAGTTCTTC. The chain recombines TRBV5-1 with TRBJ2-1, with D possibly being TRBD1 (6 bases). Per germline, CDR1 SGHRS and CDR2 YFSETQ. V was pared by 5 bases and J by 2 bases, with 11 bases between. The CDR3 sequence is 14 residues long. The whole variable domain, filled in from reference TRBV5-1 and TRBJ2-1, reads KAGVTQTPRYLIKTRGQQVTLSCSPISGHRSVSWYQQTPGQGLQFLFEYFSETQRNKGNFPGRFSGRQFSNSRSEMNVSTLELGDSALYLCASSRQETYNEQFFGPGTRLTVL.

J is TRBJ1-5 and V is TRBV6-6; 9 bases line up with TRBD1. The CDR3 runs to 16 residues. Unmatched junction bases numbered 9, after V lost 7 bases and J lost 2 bases. Germline CDR1 MNHNY, CDR2 SVGAGI (reference sequence). DNA for the CDR3: TGTGCCAGCACCCCGGGACAGGGAAGTGGCAATCAGCCCCAGCATTTT. Translating it yields CASTPGQGSGNQPQHF.

V gene TRBV11-3 combines with J gene TRBJ2-3, with D perhaps TRBD2 (6 bases). The CDR3 sequence is 15 residues long. V was cut by 2 bases and J by 1 base, with 10 bases left in between. Looked up from germline, CDR1 is SGHNT and CDR2 is YENEEA. For the CDR3, the DNA is TGTGCCAGCAGCTTACGGGGGTCCGGCACAGATACGCAGTATTTT. Translation gives CASSLRGSGTDTQYF.

CDR3 in amino acids: CASLQSGTVNNEQFF. The CDR3 bases are TGTGCCAGCTTACAATCCGGGACAGTAAACAATGAGCAGTTCTTC. The genes are TRBV18 and TRBJ2-1; TRBD1 matches 7 bases. This CDR3 region has 15 residues. The ends lost 7 bases at V and 5 bases at J; junction bases unmatched: 11. CDR1 is KGHSH and CDR2 is LQKENI in the germline V gene.

The V call is TRBV19, the J call TRBJ2-5; the match to TRBD2 covers 7 bases. Germline V gene data show CDR1 as LNHDA and CDR2 as SQIVND (reference sequence). The CDR3 contains 15 residues. The V gene end was trimmed by 3 bases and the J gene end by 4 bases; junction bases not matched to a gene: 8. CDR3 residues: CASSMTGGFAETQYF. In nucleotides, the CDR3 is TGTGCCAGTAGTATGACCGGGGGGTTCGCAGAGACCCAGTACTTC. Full variable domain (missing parts from reference TRBV19 and TRBJ2-5): DGGITQSPKYLFRKEGQNVTLSCEQNLNHDAMYWYRQDPGQGLRLIYYSQIVNDFQKGDIAEGYSVSREKKESFPLTVTSAQKNPTAFYLCASSMTGGFAETQYFGPGTRLLVL.

V gene TRBV7-9 combines with J gene TRBJ2-3; 7 bases line up with TRBD1. Germline V lookup: CDR1 SEHNR, CDR2 FQNEAQ (reference sequence). The CDR3 is 15 residues long. The ends lost 1 base at V and 2 bases at J; junction bases unmatched: 3. Here the CDR3 reads CASSLGGTDTDTQYF. In nucleotides, the CDR3 is TGTGCCAGCAGCTTAGGAGGGACAGACACAGATACGCAGTATTTT.

This clone was seen only once. This chain connects TRBV30 to TRBJ1-2, with no clear D. CDR3 length equals 12 residues. V was cut by 3 bases and J by 4 bases, with 9 bases left in between. CDR1 GTSNPN and CDR2 SVGIG come from the germline V gene (reference sequence). The CDR3 here is CAWRIPGYGYTF. The CDR3 DNA is TGTGCCTGGAGGATCCCAGGCTATGGCTACACCTTC.

In its sample, this clone was seen once. The chain employs TRBV7-8 and TRBJ2-7; 10 nucleotides line up with TRBD2. This CDR3 has 15 residues. Germline V lookup: CDR1 SGHVS, CDR2 FQNEAQ. Trimming took 1 base from V and 0 from J; bases not matched to a gene: 0. The CDR3 nucleotides are TGTGCCAGCAGCTTAGTAGCGGGGGGCTCCTACGAGCAGTACTTC. It yields the protein CASSLVAGGSYEQYF.

This chain links TRBV12-5 with TRBJ2-6; possibly TRBD1 or TRBD2 for D (5 bases each). Trimming removed 3 bases at V and 0 bases at J, with 15 bases between. The CDR3 spans 18 residues. Germline V CDR1 and CDR2: LGHNT, FRNRAP. The CDR3 protein is CASGFRGRGASGANVLTF. The DNA for the CDR3 is TGTGCTAGTGGTTTTCGGGGCAGAGGGGCCTCTGGGGCCAACGTCCTGACTTTC.

The chain is built from TRBV15 and TRBJ1-5; D gene unclear. Germline V CDR1 and CDR2: LNHNV, YYDKDF (reference sequence). V gave up 4 bases and J gave up 5 bases, with 9 bases separating them. The CDR3 runs 13 residues. CDR3 loop: CATSKGGDQPQHF. CDR3 DNA: TGTGCCACCAGCAAAGGTGGGGATCAGCCCCAGCATTTT.

The V and J genes are TRBV27 and TRBJ2-7; unclear D gene. With 2 bases removed from V and 6 bases from J, the gap between germline ends came to 14 bases. This CDR3 has 14 residues. Germline CDR1 reads MNHEY; CDR2 reads SMNVEV (reference sequence). CDR3 DNA sequence: TGTGCCAGCAGTTTAAGGCAGCCCACGATCGAGCAGTACTTC. This encodes CASSLRQPTIEQYF.

This sequence joins TRBV19 and TRBJ2-3; 9 nucleotides match TRBD2. This CDR3 comprises 14 residues. V was pared by 11 bases and J by 4 bases, with 10 bases of the junction left unmatched. Germline V gene lookup returns CDR1 LNHDA and CDR2 SQIVND (reference sequence). CDR3 sequence (DNA): TGTGCCGCCCGTGCGGGGGGGCCATCAGATACGCAGTATTTT. Protein sequence: CAARAGGPSDTQYF.

This rearrangement joins TRBV7-8 to TRBJ1-5; 7 bases fit TRBD1. Germline V CDR1 and CDR2: SGHVS, FQNEAQ. J was trimmed by 6 bases and V by 5 bases; bases with no gene match: 10. The CDR3 spans 15 residues. The CDR3 loop is CASSPDREGGQPQHF. In nucleotides, the CDR3 is TGTGCCAGCAGCCCCGACAGGGAAGGAGGTCAGCCCCAGCATTTT.

The rearrangement uses TRBV28 and TRBJ2-7; possibly TRBD1 for D (6 bases). CDR1 and CDR2 (germline): MDHEN, SYDVKM. The CDR3 has 16 residues. Trimming removed 3 bases from V and 1 base from J, with 16 bases in between. The CDR3 bases are TGTGCCAGCAGTTTTGCAATGGACAGTCTATCCTACGAGCAGTACTTC. This codes for CASSFAMDSLSYEQYF.

The chain couples TRBV11-2 to TRBJ2-7; possible D gene TRBD2, 7 bases. This CDR3 region has 18 residues. Trimming shortened V by 4 bases and J by 9 bases, and 31 bases separated the two germline ends. The germline V gene has CDR1 SGHAT and CDR2 FQNNGV. The CDR3 DNA is TGTGCCAGCAGCTCCCCCAGATTGGCGGGGGCGAGGAATAGGGGGCAGTACTTC. It is translated as CASSSPRLAGARNRGQYF.

The chain joins TRBV5-4 to TRBJ2-5; TRBD2 agrees at 8 bases. The CDR3 is made up of 14 amino acids. Germline CDR1 SGHNT, CDR2 YYREEE (reference sequence). The ends lost 3 bases at V and 6 bases at J; junction bases unmatched: 7. CDR3 DNA: TGTGCCAGCAGCTCTCCGGGACTAGTCAAGACCCAGTACTTC. Protein product: CASSSPGLVKTQYF.

The gene calls are TRBV18 and TRBJ2-3; D gene uncertain. CDR3 length: 15 residues. Germline CDR1 and CDR2: KGHSH and LQKENI. The V end lost 5 bases, the J end lost 0 bases, and 12 bases lay between the germline ends. The CDR3 spells CASSSRTDSTDTQYF. In DNA, the CDR3 is TGTGCCAGCTCATCAAGGACGGATAGCACAGATACGCAGTATTTT.

In its sample, this clone was seen a few times. The rearrangement uses TRBV4-1 and TRBJ2-2; D is unresolved. The germline gives CDR1 MGHRA, CDR2 YSYEKL. This CDR3 is 16 amino acids long. V was trimmed by 4 bases and J by 0 bases, leaving 12 bases between them. The CDR3 spells CASSPEGYSNTGELFF. The CDR3 DNA follows: TGCGCCAGCAGCCCCGAAGGATATTCGAACACCGGGGAGCTGTTTTTT.

The V gene is TRBV10-1, the J gene TRBJ1-2; 8 bases are shared with TRBD1. The CDR3 consists of 17 residues. CDR1 is WNHNN, CDR2 SYGVQD, per germline (reference sequence). J was trimmed by 0 bases and V by 10 bases; bases with no gene match: 16. The CDR3 DNA is TGCGCCATCGCCTCCGGACAGGGACGCTACACTAACTATGGCTACACCTTC. It yields the protein CAIASGQGRYTNYGYTF.

This clone was observed a few times. The chain recombines TRBV29-1 with TRBJ1-2; possible D gene TRBD1, 6 bases. The CDR3 is 14 amino acids. V lost 1 base and J 2 bases, leaving 11 bases between the germline ends. Germline CDR1 is SQVTM and CDR2 is ANQGSEA. This CDR3 reads CSVEARTGNYGYTF. The CDR3, as DNA: TGCAGCGTTGAAGCCCGAACAGGGAACTATGGCTACACCTTC. The variable domain in full, with the rest retrieved from reference TRBV29-1 and TRBJ1-2, is SAVISQKPSRDICQRGTSLTIQCQVDSQVTMMFWYRQQPGQSLTLIATANQGSEATYESGFVIDKFPISRPNLTFSTLTVSNMSPEDSSIYLCSVEARTGNYGYTFGSGTRLTVV.

The chain is built from TRBV19 and TRBJ2-1; tentatively, D is TRBD1 or TRBD2 (5 bases each). Per germline, CDR1 LNHDA and CDR2 SQIVND (reference sequence). The V end lost 1 base, the J end lost 9 bases, and 13 bases lay between the germline ends. This CDR3 spans 14 amino acids. This CDR3 is CASSIVGASVEQFF. The CDR3 DNA reads as TGTGCCAGTAGTATAGTCGGGGCCTCCGTTGAGCAGTTCTTC.

The rearrangement uses TRBV5-4 and TRBJ1-1, with a possible D match to TRBD1 (6 bases). This CDR3 is built from 14 residues. V was pared by 0 bases and J by 7 bases, with 13 bases between. Germline V gene lookup returns CDR1 SGHNT and CDR2 YYREEE (reference sequence). The CDR3 region is CASSLGGAQGEAFF. The DNA for the CDR3 is TGTGCCAGCAGCTTGGGGGGGGCGCAAGGTGAAGCTTTCTTT.

The chain is built from TRBV18 and TRBJ2-5; no clear D gene. The germline V gene has CDR1 KGHSH and CDR2 LQKENI. The CDR3 consists of 14 residues. V lost 2 bases, J lost 2 bases, and 9 bases lay in between. The CDR3, as DNA: TGTGCCAGCTCACCAAGGAGAGGTCAAGAGACCCAGTACTTC. Encoded protein: CASSPRRGQETQYF.

This clone was picked up a small number of times. The V call is TRBV19, the J call TRBJ1-4; the match to TRBD1 covers 7 bases. The CDR3 sequence is 15 residues long. The V gene end was trimmed by 6 bases and the J gene end by 6 bases; junction bases not matched to a gene: 10. The germline V gene encodes CDR1 LNHDA and CDR2 SQIVND (reference sequence). CDR3 DNA sequence: TGTGCCAGTAGCTTTGGGGGACAGAGATATGAAAAACTGTTTTTT. Translated: CASSFGGQRYEKLFF.